This passage covers 5 T cell receptor beta chains from one sample sequenced in a study of blood T cells in healthy people across ages. PCR was performed a second time for about 7 to 11 cycles using a sample-barcoded 5' primer and a J-beta primer mix. TCRdb passed the 5' RACE reads through MiXCR, listing each CDR3 protein once. The table lists fewer than 800,000 distinct CDR3 sequences, roughly 25% of them singletons, with 8% to 10% in the top ten. This sample also belongs to another study, concerning T cells of mothers and their children.

The material sequenced was blood. These TCRs come from a boy under 18 in good health.

The chain combines TRBV18 with TRBJ2-5, with D possibly being TRBD1 (7 bases). V lost 4 bases and J 4 bases, leaving 16 bases between the germline ends. Germline CDR1 is KGHSH and CDR2 is LQKENI. This CDR3 contains 15 residues. The CDR3 region is CASSRGTAARETQYF. Written as DNA, the CDR3 is TGTGCCAGCTCACGCGGGACAGCAGCGCGAGAGACCCAGTACTTC. The full variable domain, in which reference TRBV18 and TRBJ2-5 provide the parts outside the CDR3, is NAGVMQNPRHLVRRRGQEARLRCSPMKGHSHVYWYRQLPEEGLKFMVYLQKENIIDESGMPKERFSAEFPKEGPSILRIQQVVRGDSAAYFCASSRGTAARETQYFGPGTRLLVL.

CDR3 protein: CATSDQRGGQTGYTF. CDR3 coding DNA: TGTGCCACCAGTGACCAGCGGGGGGGGCAGACGGGCTACACCTTC. The chain couples TRBV24-1 to TRBJ1-2, with D perhaps TRBD1 (6 bases). The CDR3 has 15 amino acids. Germline values: CDR1 KGHDR, CDR2 SFDVKD. Trimming cost V 4 bases and J 8 bases, with 19 bases left between them.

On this clonotype: Sequence at one end of the junction differs from germline and may be a read error. The chain links TRBV6-2 or TRBV6-3 to TRBJ1-2; D ambiguous. This CDR3 has 12 residues. Germline CDR1 is MNHEY and CDR2 is SVGEGT. The CDR3 bases are TGTGCCAGCGGTTACCCGGGCTATGGCTACACCTTC. Protein: CASGYPGYGYTF.

This clonotype was seen a few times. The chain is built from TRBV15 and TRBJ2-5, with no clear D. Germline assignment: CDR1 LNHNV and CDR2 YYDKDF (reference sequence). Trimming removed 0 bases from V and 2 bases from J, with 7 bases in between. The CDR3 sequence is 14 residues long. This CDR3 is CATSRDKTQETQYF. The CDR3 DNA follows: TGTGCCACCAGCAGAGACAAGACTCAAGAGACCCAGTACTTC.

This clonotype was recorded a few times. The chain carries TRBV29-1 and TRBJ2-2; 9 bases are shared with TRBD2. The CDR3 spans 15 residues. V was clipped by 7 bases and J by 5 bases; unmatched bases: 11. Looked up from germline, CDR1 is SQVTM and CDR2 is ANQGSEA. This chain's CDR3 is CSAMGLAINTGELFF. For the CDR3, the DNA is TGCAGCGCGATGGGACTAGCAATAAATACCGGGGAGCTGTTTTTT.